These T cell receptor beta chains were read from a single sample in a study of regulatory T cells in long-lasting Graves disease. TCRdb analysed the multiplex PCR reads with MiXCR anew, one entry per CDR3 protein. This sample has about 220,000 distinct CDR3 sequences, with approximately 19% found just once. The same data also contributed to another study, on T cells in Graves' hyperthyroidism and ophthalmopathy.

The starting material was peripheral blood mononuclear cells (PBMCs), obtained at new diagnosis, from a patient treated with antithyroid drugs. These TCRs come from a woman aged 30 to 39 with Graves disease. Each CDR3 is given with its conserved first and last residue. The order of the fields is J gene, D gene, clone size, V gene, CDR3 protein, CDR3 DNA. The D gene is left open where the match is weak. A clone size is listed for some rows: how often the clone was seen (once, few, many), or a class if it is expanded.

j_call: TRBJ2-7
d_call: .
clone_size: many
v_call: TRBV30
cdr3_aa: CAWSPSIESEQYF
cdr3_nt: TGTGCCTGGAGTCCTTCCATTGAGAGCGAGCAGTACTTC

j_call: TRBJ2-3
d_call: .
clone_size: .
v_call: TRBV6-2/TRBV6-3
cdr3_aa: CASSYGGGATDTQYF
cdr3_nt: TGTGCCAGCAGTTACGGAGGGGGGGCCACAGATACGCAGTATTTT

j_call: TRBJ2-1
d_call: TRBD1
clone_size: many
v_call: TRBV20-1
cdr3_aa: CSAIQGANEQFF
cdr3_nt: TGCAGTGCTATACAGGGGGCAAATGAGCAGTTCTTC

j_call: TRBJ1-6
d_call: TRBD1
clone_size: many
v_call: TRBV7-8
cdr3_aa: CASSSLGQENNSPLHF
cdr3_nt: TGTGCCAGCAGCTCCCTGGGACAGGAGAATAATTCACCCCTCCACTTT

j_call: TRBJ1-2
d_call: .
clone_size: many
v_call: TRBV28
cdr3_aa: CASGGTRTSNYGYTF
cdr3_nt: TGTGCCAGCGGGGGGACTAGGACCTCAAACTATGGCTACACCTTC

j_call: TRBJ1-3
d_call: .
clone_size: many
v_call: TRBV7-2
cdr3_aa: CASSPHAYSGNTIYF
cdr3_nt: TGTGCCAGCAGCCCGCACGCCTACTCTGGAAACACCATATATTTT

j_call: TRBJ2-2
d_call: TRBD2
clone_size: few
v_call: TRBV7-6
cdr3_aa: CASSRWTSSTGELFF
cdr3_nt: TGTGCCAGCAGCCGCTGGACTAGCAGCACCGGGGAGCTGTTTTTT

j_call: TRBJ2-1
d_call: .
clone_size: many
v_call: TRBV3-1
cdr3_aa: CASSPQGGRTAVGFF
cdr3_nt: TGTGCCAGCAGCCCCCAGGGGGGGCGAACCGCGGTTGGATTCTTC

j_call: TRBJ2-1
d_call: .
clone_size: .
v_call: TRBV13
cdr3_aa: CASSISETLSYNEQFF
cdr3_nt: TGTGCCAGCAGCATTTCAGAAACCCTCTCCTACAATGAGCAGTTCTTC

j_call: TRBJ1-6
d_call: .
clone_size: .
v_call: TRBV6-1
cdr3_aa: CASSADSNYNPPLHF
cdr3_nt: TGTGCCAGCAGTGCGGACAGTAACTATAATCCACCCCTCCACTTT

j_call: TRBJ2-5
d_call: .
clone_size: .
v_call: TRBV7-2
cdr3_aa: CASSTGFRETQYF
cdr3_nt: TGTGCCAGCAGCACGGGATTTCGGGAGACCCAGTACTTC

j_call: TRBJ2-1
d_call: TRBD1
clone_size: .
v_call: TRBV20-1
cdr3_aa: CSAEDRDSSPGGDEQFF
cdr3_nt: TGCAGTGCTGAAGACAGGGATAGCTCCCCAGGCGGCGATGAGCAGTTCTTC

j_call: TRBJ2-7
d_call: .
clone_size: .
v_call: TRBV7-9
cdr3_aa: CASSSFGATYEQYF
cdr3_nt: TGTGCCAGCAGCTCATTTGGGGCCACCTACGAGCAGTACTTC

j_call: TRBJ2-1
d_call: TRBD2
clone_size: many
v_call: TRBV6-2/TRBV6-3
cdr3_aa: CASSSSGRNYNEQFF
cdr3_nt: TGTGCCAGCAGTAGTAGCGGGAGGAACTACAATGAGCAGTTCTTC

j_call: TRBJ2-1
d_call: TRBD1
clone_size: many
v_call: TRBV12-3/TRBV12-4
cdr3_aa: CASSLGQGSSYNEQFF
cdr3_nt: TGTGCCAGCAGCCTCGGACAGGGAAGCTCCTACAATGAGCAGTTCTTC

j_call: TRBJ2-1
d_call: .
clone_size: medium-sized
v_call: TRBV2
cdr3_aa: CASSEERAPYNEQFF
cdr3_nt: TGTGCCAGCAGTGAGGAGCGGGCCCCCTACAATGAGCAGTTCTTC

j_call: TRBJ1-1
d_call: .
clone_size: many
v_call: TRBV9
cdr3_aa: CASSIEIDTEAFF
cdr3_nt: TGTGCCAGCAGCATTGAAATCGACACTGAAGCTTTCTTT

j_call: TRBJ2-3
d_call: TRBD2
clone_size: many
v_call: TRBV30
cdr3_aa: CAWSWRGVGGDTQYF
cdr3_nt: TGTGCCTGGAGCTGGCGGGGGGTAGGTGGGGATACGCAGTATTTT

j_call: TRBJ1-1
d_call: .
clone_size: many
v_call: TRBV12-3/TRBV12-4
cdr3_aa: CASSYRERNTEAFF
cdr3_nt: TGTGCCAGCAGCTACAGGGAGAGGAACACTGAAGCTTTCTTT

j_call: TRBJ1-4
d_call: TRBD1
clone_size: many
v_call: TRBV12-3/TRBV12-4
cdr3_aa: CASSVQGIGEKLFF
cdr3_nt: TGTGCCAGCAGTGTACAGGGGATCGGCGAAAAACTGTTTTTT

j_call: TRBJ2-5
d_call: .
clone_size: many
v_call: TRBV2
cdr3_aa: CASSRAIGETQYF
cdr3_nt: TGTGCCAGCAGCCGGGCCATAGGGGAGACCCAGTACTTC

j_call: TRBJ2-1
d_call: .
clone_size: few
v_call: TRBV19
cdr3_aa: CASSMRGLEQFF
cdr3_nt: TGTGCCAGTAGTATGCGGGGTCTTGAGCAGTTCTTC

j_call: TRBJ2-5
d_call: .
clone_size: .
v_call: TRBV2
cdr3_aa: CASSEEPGVGETQYF
cdr3_nt: TGTGCCAGCAGTGAAGAACCGGGAGTCGGGGAGACCCAGTACTTC

j_call: TRBJ2-6
d_call: TRBD1
clone_size: .
v_call: TRBV9
cdr3_aa: CASNRDSRSGANVLTF
cdr3_nt: TGTGCCAGCAACCGGGACAGTCGCTCTGGGGCCAACGTCCTGACTTTC

j_call: TRBJ1-6
d_call: .
clone_size: .
v_call: TRBV20-1
cdr3_aa: CSAWAGDNSPLHF
cdr3_nt: TGCAGTGCTTGGGCAGGGGATAATTCACCCCTCCACTTT

j_call: TRBJ2-3
d_call: TRBD1
clone_size: .
v_call: TRBV5-4
cdr3_aa: CASSPGQVPDTQYF
cdr3_nt: TGTGCCAGCAGCCCAGGACAGGTTCCAGATACGCAGTATTTT

j_call: TRBJ2-2
d_call: TRBD2
clone_size: .
v_call: TRBV6-1
cdr3_aa: CASSQLAGGVGGELFF
cdr3_nt: TGTGCCAGCAGCCAGCTAGCGGGGGGTGTAGGCGGGGAGCTGTTTTTT

j_call: TRBJ1-1
d_call: TRBD1
clone_size: many
v_call: TRBV6-1
cdr3_aa: CASKSRTGESLAFF
cdr3_nt: TGTGCCAGTAAGAGTCGGACAGGGGAAAGTTTAGCTTTCTTT

j_call: TRBJ2-1
d_call: TRBD2
clone_size: many
v_call: TRBV6-1
cdr3_aa: CASSPGLAVAEQFF
cdr3_nt: TGTGCCAGCAGTCCCGGACTAGCTGTAGCTGAGCAGTTCTTC

j_call: TRBJ2-3
d_call: .
clone_size: many
v_call: TRBV20-1
cdr3_aa: CSASPPRDTQYF
cdr3_nt: TGCAGTGCTAGTCCGCCTCGAGATACGCAGTATTTT

j_call: TRBJ1-2
d_call: TRBD1
clone_size: many
v_call: TRBV2
cdr3_aa: CASRQQGGHYGYTF
cdr3_nt: TGTGCCAGCAGGCAACAGGGGGGGCACTATGGCTACACCTTC

j_call: TRBJ1-1
d_call: TRBD1
clone_size: many
v_call: TRBV15
cdr3_aa: CATSRGTGRHTEAFF
cdr3_nt: TGTGCCACCAGCAGAGGGACAGGGAGGCACACTGAAGCTTTCTTT

j_call: TRBJ1-4
d_call: .
clone_size: many
v_call: TRBV28
cdr3_aa: CASSLPANNEKLFF
cdr3_nt: TGTGCCAGCAGTTTACCAGCTAATAATGAAAAACTGTTTTTT

j_call: TRBJ2-7
d_call: .
clone_size: many
v_call: TRBV10-2
cdr3_aa: CASSGDKSLSEQYF
cdr3_nt: TGCGCCAGCAGTGGGGACAAATCCCTATCCGAGCAGTACTTC

j_call: TRBJ2-1
d_call: .
clone_size: many
v_call: TRBV11-2
cdr3_aa: CASSHLGGEQFF
cdr3_nt: TGTGCCAGCAGCCACCTAGGCGGTGAGCAGTTCTTC

j_call: TRBJ1-6
d_call: .
clone_size: many
v_call: TRBV2
cdr3_aa: CANSTGLNSPLHF
cdr3_nt: TGTGCCAACTCGACAGGTTTGAATTCACCCCTCCACTTT

j_call: TRBJ1-5
d_call: .
clone_size: few
v_call: TRBV6-2/TRBV6-3
cdr3_aa: CAGSYSGGNQPQHF
cdr3_nt: TGTGCCGGCAGTTACTCGGGAGGGAATCAGCCCCAGCATTTT

j_call: TRBJ1-4
d_call: .
clone_size: many
v_call: TRBV2
cdr3_aa: CASRFPATFQGNNEKLFF
cdr3_nt: TGTGCCAGCAGATTCCCAGCCACCTTTCAGGGGAATAATGAAAAACTGTTTTTT

j_call: TRBJ1-5
d_call: TRBD1
clone_size: many
v_call: TRBV19
cdr3_aa: CASSAMTGGNQPQHF
cdr3_nt: TGTGCCAGTAGTGCGATGACAGGGGGCAATCAGCCCCAGCATTTT

j_call: TRBJ1-1
d_call: .
clone_size: many
v_call: TRBV5-1
cdr3_aa: CASSPVVNTEAFF
cdr3_nt: TGCGCCAGCAGCCCCGTTGTGAACACTGAAGCTTTCTTT

j_call: TRBJ1-6
d_call: TRBD1
clone_size: many
v_call: TRBV5-1
cdr3_aa: CASSEGQANSPLHF
cdr3_nt: TGTGCCAGCAGCGAAGGACAGGCGAATTCACCCCTCCACTTT